This T cell receptor (beta chain) was identified in a study of blood T cell repertoires in COVID-19. In the study overall: Sites in the United States, Italy and Spain provided acute and convalescent COVID-19 samples.

Measured with immunoSEQ multiplex PCR; TCRdb has only the in-frame clones, and not every one. The sample holds roughly 110,000 clones; roughly 80% are singletons and the top ten take approximately 1.5%. Trimming took 5 bases from V and 4 from J; bases not matched to a gene: 2. The CDR3 loop spans 15 amino acids. Germline V gives CDR1 SGHTA, CDR2 FQGNSA. Sequences were obtained from peripheral blood. This clonotype was sampled from a man aged 50 to 60 with acute or convalescent COVID-19. The chain is built from TRBV7-2 and TRBJ2-3; 14 nucleotides match TRBD2. The DNA of the CDR3 is TGTGCCAGCAGCCGGGGACTAGCGGGGGCAGATACGCAGTATTTT. Translating it yields CASSRGLAGADTQYF.